The rows below give T cell receptor beta chains drawn from one sample of a study of shared clonotypes between healthy human individuals. Here immunoSEQ multiplex PCR was the method, and the copy in TCRdb shows in-frame clones only, minus some. The sample has about 800,000 clones, just over 95% seen once. Material for sequencing was naive CD8+ T cells sorted from blood. Every receptor here comes from a man between 25 and 39 years old in good health. The conserved cysteine and the conserved F or W are not part of the CDR3 here.

V	J	length	CDR3
TRBV27	TRBJ2-3	17	ASSFPSPGEGLNYNTQY
TRBV28	TRBJ1-5	11	ASSLGGGRPQH
TRBV30	TRBJ2-5	11	AWAQGYQETQY
TRBV28	TRBJ2-7	13	ASSSRDSALNEQY
TRBV18	TRBJ2-7	16	ASSPQGQGASPTYEQY
TRBV28	TRBJ2-2	14	ASSQPGHRNTGELF
TRBV7-9	TRBJ2-3	13	ASSPGRLAEDTQY
TRBV5-5	TRBJ2-7	13	ASRLTVLPSYEQY
TRBV28	TRBJ2-1	10	ASSLPGYEQF
TRBV7-8	TRBJ1-3	12	ASSLVPSGNTIY
TRBV6-5	TRBJ2-7	13	ASSLSTGTLLEQY
TRBV18	TRBJ2-1	14	ASSPEQGRSYNEQF
TRBV5-5	TRBJ2-7	13	ASSLASGRDYEQY
TRBV7-9	TRBJ2-1	14	ASSPRTSGKWNEQF
TRBV27	TRBJ1-5	11	ASSLGGYQPQH
TRBV19	TRBJ2-7	12	ASSGGGYTYEQY
TRBV5-1	TRBJ2-7	12	ATQKGTGSPEQY
TRBV5-1	TRBJ2-3	12	ASKTQAGTNTQY
TRBV5-1	TRBJ1-1	13	ASSLMVQGGPEAF
TRBV11-1	TRBJ2-7	10	ASSLAVYEQY
TRBV28	TRBJ2-2	13	ASSSDWRNTGELF
TRBV27	TRBJ1-1	12	ASSSYGATFEAF
TRBV28	TRBJ1-1	14	ASSPDDRARDTEAF
TRBV7-9	TRBJ2-7	11	ASTSGDSYEQY
TRBV5-1	TRBJ1-2	11	ASSLEGATGYT
TRBV10-3	TRBJ1-1	12	AISDRGRGTEAF
TRBV9	TRBJ2-1	14	ASSASGSTAYNEQF
TRBV10-3	TRBJ2-7	13	AIRSTGRSSYEQY
TRBV7-9	TRBJ2-3	13	ASSPLKGMEDTQY
TRBV27	TRBJ2-7	12	ASSSYSEHYEQY
TRBV4-3	TRBJ2-1	15	ASSQDQVQGAYNEQF
TRBV13	TRBJ2-1	14	ASSLSFSGQYNEQF
TRBV7-9	TRBJ2-2	13	ASSLFSPNTGELF
TRBV29-1	TRBJ2-7	10	SVGAGGYEQY
TRBV29-1	TRBJ2-7	13	SVEFLGTGGYEQY
TRBV2	TRBJ1-1	9	ASSNRDRGF
TRBV10-2	TRBJ2-1	13	ASSTLAGSYNEQF
TRBV19	TRBJ2-7	12	ASSPWDQSYEQY
TRBV27	TRBJ2-7	13	ASTQLAGGAYEQY
TRBV16	TRBJ1-1	12	ASSVSHGNTEAF
TRBV13	TRBJ2-1	13	ASSSRDKDDNEQF
TRBV15	TRBJ1-1	12	ATRTDEGYTEAF
TRBV28	TRBJ2-7	11	ASSRDTAYEQY
TRBV9	TRBJ1-2	11	ASSAPVNYGYT
TRBV29-1	TRBJ2-7	12	SVGTVRSSYEQY
TRBV4-2	TRBJ1-4	12	ASSQFGGEGDLF
TRBV29-1	TRBJ2-5	16	SVELTGLAGGPFETQY
TRBV29-1	TRBJ2-7	13	SVTRAGEETYEQY